Sequencing of this T cell receptor (beta chain) was carried out in a study of cytomegalovirus exposure and HLA in healthy donors. Assay: immunoSEQ multiplex PCR; the TCRdb copy retains only in-frame clones and omits some. The repertoire holds about 66,000 clones, 95% to 98% seen once, with 1.5% to 2% in the top ten. This CDR3 region has 20 residues. The source material was PBMCs. The chain recombines TRBV21-1 with TRBJ2-4; the table calls TRBD2, which could not be checked here. TRBV21-1 is classified as a pseudogene. The TCR sequence derives from a woman aged 18-30 years in good health and CMV-seropositive. CDR3 sequence: CASSKALRTSGSVDKNIQYF. The DNA of the CDR3 is TGTGCCAGCAGCAAAGCGCTTCGGACTAGCGGGAGTGTTGACAAAAACATTCAGTACTTC.